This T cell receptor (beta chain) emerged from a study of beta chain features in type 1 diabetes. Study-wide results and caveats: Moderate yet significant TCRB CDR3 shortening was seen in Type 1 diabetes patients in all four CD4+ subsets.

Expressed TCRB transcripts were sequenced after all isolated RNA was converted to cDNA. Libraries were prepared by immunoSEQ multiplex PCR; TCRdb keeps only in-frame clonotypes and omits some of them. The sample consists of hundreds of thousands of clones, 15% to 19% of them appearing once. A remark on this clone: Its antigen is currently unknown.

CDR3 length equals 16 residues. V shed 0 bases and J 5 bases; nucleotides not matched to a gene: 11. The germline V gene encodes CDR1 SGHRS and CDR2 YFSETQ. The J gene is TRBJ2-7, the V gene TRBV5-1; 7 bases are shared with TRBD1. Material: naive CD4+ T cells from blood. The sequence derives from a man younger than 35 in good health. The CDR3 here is CASSLGTGPPLHEQYF. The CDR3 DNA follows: TGCGCCAGCAGCTTGGGGACAGGCCCTCCTCTACACGAGCAGTACTTC.